The present entry profiles one T cell receptor beta chain with its context. As yet, its antigen is unknown. Looked up from germline, CDR1 is SGHRS and CDR2 is YFSETQ. The CDR3 totals 16 residues. Trimming cost V 0 bases and J 6 bases; bases outside gene matches: 9. Produced via immunoSEQ multiplex PCR; TCRdb's table is partial and in-frame only. The table shows almost 30,000 clones, with approximately 76% occurring only once. This specimen comes from a study of CD4 T cells in relation to SARS-CoV-2 and coronaviruses. Study at large: Shared crossreactive spike epitopes were mapped to their HLA restriction.

CD4+ T cells from unexposed donors were obtained before the COVID-19 pandemic (2011-2018). The cells were cultured for over eight days before CD4+ T cells were isolated. The gene calls are TRBV5-1 and TRBJ2-7, with 10 bases aligning to TRBD2. The sequenced sample was CD4+ T cells from PBMCs, cultured in vitro. The TCR comes from a human donor in good health. CDR3 DNA sequence: TGCGCCAGCAGCTTGGAAGCTAGCGGGAGTAGTGGCGAGCAGTACTTC. Its translation: CASSLEASGSSGEQYF.